Shown below are 26 T cell receptor beta chains from a single sample sequenced in a study of a mutant IDH1 vaccine in newly diagnosed glioma. Time point denoted: baseline, week 1 (first vaccination visit). Described treatment: pre-vaccination baseline after standard-of-care therapy. Method: immunoSEQ multiplex PCR; TCRdb's copy keeps in-frame clones and lacks some. The table has roughly 21,000 clones, 70% to 90% seen once; the top ten hold 5.4%. Sequences were derived from PBMCs, sampled from a glioma patient treated with radiotherapy, temozolomide or both. These receptors originate from a man between 35 and 55 years old with glioma.

V gene TRBV5-1 combines with J gene TRBJ2-2, with 10 bases matching TRBD1. Germline CDR1 reads SGHRS; CDR2 reads YFSETQ. V lost 4 bases and J lost 9; bases outside the gene matches: 6. The CDR3 length is 14 residues. The CDR3 DNA reads TGCGCCAGCAGCCCTGGACAGGGGGGCAGGGAGCTGTTTTTT. Amino acids: CASSPGQGGRELFF.

The chain links TRBV5-1 to TRBJ1-1; D remains unclear. Germline V lookup: CDR1 SGHRS, CDR2 YFSETQ. Deletions cut 0 bases from V and 6 bases from J, with 15 bases between. This CDR3 has 15 residues. The CDR3 sequence: CASSLEVGIKAEAFF. The DNA for the CDR3 is TGCGCCAGCAGCTTGGAGGTTGGGATTAAAGCTGAAGCTTTCTTT.

This chain connects TRBV6-1 to TRBJ2-7; TRBD2 matches 12 bases. V gave up 1 base and J gave up 5 bases; unmatched junction bases: 3. The CDR3 totals 15 residues. In germline, CDR1 is MNHNS, CDR2 SASEGT. The CDR3, as DNA: TGTGCCAGCAGTGAAGAGACTAGCGGGGGTAACGAGCAGTACGTC. Translation: CASSEETSGGNEQYV.

This sequence joins TRBV19 and TRBJ1-5; D is unresolved. With 1 base removed from V and 1 base from J, the gap between germline ends came to 8 bases. Germline V gene lookup returns CDR1 LNHDA and CDR2 SQIVND (reference sequence). The CDR3 sequence is 15 residues long. The CDR3, as DNA: TGTGCCAGTAGTATAGTTTCGGGGAGCAATCAGCCCCAGCATTTT. Protein: CASSIVSGSNQPQHF.

The CDR3 loop is CATSRGGGQETQYF. CDR3 coding DNA: TGTGCCACCTCGAGAGGGGGGGGCCAAGAGACCCAGTACTTC. The chain combines TRBV15 with TRBJ2-5; D may be TRBD2 (7 bases). With 8 bases removed from V and 1 base from J, the gap between germline ends came to 14 bases. The CDR3 spans 14 residues. Germline assignment: CDR1 LNHNV and CDR2 YYDKDF (reference sequence).

This chain joins TRBV15 and TRBJ1-1; D may be TRBD1 (5 bases). V was shortened by 0 bases and J by 6 bases, with 17 bases between the two germline ends. The V gene's germline CDR1 is LNHNV and CDR2 YYDKDF (reference sequence). CDR3 length: 16 residues. The CDR3 sequence: CATSRDQEGAKAEAFF. CDR3 nucleotide sequence: TGTGCCACCAGCAGAGATCAGGAAGGGGCGAAGGCTGAAGCTTTCTTT. Full variable domain (outside the CDR3, taken from reference TRBV15 and TRBJ1-1): DAMVIQNPRYQVTQFGKPVTLSCSQTLNHNVMYWYQQKSSQAPKLLFHYYDKDFNNEADTPDNFQSRRPNTSFCFLDIRSPGLGDTAMYLCATSRDQEGAKAEAFFGQGTRLTVV.

The CDR3 DNA reads TGTGCCAGCAGCTCCGGGACATTGACTGAAGCTTTCTTT. The encoded protein is CASSSGTLTEAFF. The chain recombines TRBV5-5 with TRBJ1-1; tentative D call: TRBD1 (6 bases). The V end lost 3 bases, the J end lost 5 bases, and 11 bases lay between the germline ends. In germline, CDR1 is SGHKS, CDR2 YYEKEE (reference sequence). The CDR3 sequence is 13 residues long.

The chain uses TRBV2 and TRBJ1-1; the D gene is possibly TRBD1 (6 bases). Between the trimmed V and J ends, which lost 6 bases and 2 bases, there was a span of 13 bases. This CDR3 region has 14 residues. Germline V gives CDR1 SNHLY, CDR2 FYNNEI. CDR3 sequence: CASRGGGRNTEAFF. The CDR3 nucleotides read TGTGCCAGCAGGGGAGGGGGGCGTAACACTGAAGCTTTCTTT.

V usage is TRBV5-6 and J usage is TRBJ2-5; D call uncertain. Germline V lookup: CDR1 SGHDT, CDR2 YYEEEE. Deletions cut 1 base from V and 3 bases from J, with 7 bases between. The CDR3 spans 13 residues. In DNA form, the CDR3 reads TGTGCCAGCAGCTTGCGTGTCGAAGAGACCCAGTACTTC. Its translation: CASSLRVEETQYF.

V gene TRBV29-1 combines with J gene TRBJ1-2; D is uncertain. There are 15 residues in the CDR3. The ends were cut back, 4 bases at V and 4 bases at J, with 19 bases in the middle. CDR1 is SQVTM and CDR2 is ANQGSEA in the germline V gene. In DNA form, the CDR3 reads TGCAGCGTTGTATCAGTTCAATCTAGCTCCTATGGCTACACCTTC. Its translation is CSVVSVQSSSYGYTF.

The chain recombines TRBV7-9 with TRBJ1-1; no clear D. In germline, CDR1 is SEHNR, CDR2 FQNEAQ (reference sequence). V shed 5 bases and J shed 2 bases, with 18 bases lying between them. This CDR3 is built from 16 residues. The CDR3 DNA is TGTGCCAGCAGCCCCCTGAATATGGCGAAAAACACTGAAGCTTTCTTT. It encodes CASSPLNMAKNTEAFF.

The chain recombines TRBV30 with TRBJ1-3; 7 nucleotides align to TRBD1. The CDR3 totals 15 residues. Looked up from germline, CDR1 is GTSNPN and CDR2 is SVGIG (reference sequence). Trimming removed 0 bases from V and 4 bases from J; junction bases left unmatched: 6. The CDR3 spells CAWSVTGQRGNTIYF. For the CDR3, the DNA is TGTGCCTGGAGTGTGACAGGGCAGCGAGGAAACACCATATATTTT.

V and J are TRBV15 and TRBJ2-7; D is undetermined. The germline V gene has CDR1 LNHNV and CDR2 YYDKDF (reference sequence). This CDR3 region has 14 residues. V gave up 6 bases and J gave up 3 bases, with 15 bases separating them. The CDR3 DNA sequence: TGTGCCACCAGTATTAATTGGTCTGGCTACGAGCAGTACGTC. Protein product: CATSINWSGYEQYV.

The rearrangement joins TRBV9 to TRBJ2-2; D ambiguous. V lost 0 bases to trimming and J lost 0 bases, with 3 bases between them. Germline V gene sequence: CDR1 SGDLS, CDR2 YYNGEE. This CDR3 has 14 residues. In DNA form, the CDR3 reads TGTGCCAGCAGCGTAGTTTCGAACACCGGGGAGCTGTTTTTT. Translating it yields CASSVVSNTGELFF. The complete variable domain, with remaining parts taken from reference TRBV9 and TRBJ2-2, reads DSGVTQTPKHLITATGQRVTLRCSPRSGDLSVYWYQQSLDQGLQFLIQYYNGEERAKGNILERFSAQQFPDLHSELNLSSLELGDSALYFCASSVVSNTGELFFGEGSRLTVL.

This sequence joins TRBV7-8 and TRBJ2-1; TRBD1 might be the D (5 bases). V dropped 1 base and J dropped 6 bases, with 13 bases sitting between them. The V gene's germline CDR1 is SGHVS and CDR2 FQNEAQ. The CDR3 length is 15 residues. CDR3 DNA: TGTGCCAGCAGCTTAGTCGCGACAGCGTTCAATGAGCAGTTCTTC. This translates into CASSLVATAFNEQFF.

The J gene is TRBJ2-1, the V gene TRBV6-5, with D maybe TRBD1 (5 bases). Trimming shortened V by 0 bases and J by 7 bases, and 7 bases separated the two germline ends. Germline lookup yields CDR1 MNHEY and CDR2 SVGAGI. The CDR3 loop spans 13 amino acids. This CDR3 reads CASSYSDSNEQFF. CDR3 coding DNA: TGTGCCAGCAGTTACTCTGACAGTAATGAGCAGTTCTTC.

The V call is TRBV6-5, the J call TRBJ2-2; D unclear. Germline lookup yields CDR1 MNHEY and CDR2 SVGAGI. V lost 6 bases and J 4 bases, leaving 9 bases between the germline ends. The CDR3 covers 13 residues. The CDR3 here is CASSKHSTGELFF. The CDR3 DNA follows: TGTGCCAGCAGCAAACATAGCACCGGGGAGCTGTTTTTT.

The chain links TRBV6-5 to TRBJ1-3, with 7 positions matching TRBD1. Per the germline V gene, CDR1 is MNHEY and CDR2 is SVGAGI. CDR3 length: 15 residues. V dropped 6 bases and J dropped 3; count of bases not matched to a gene: 8. The CDR3 sequence: CASRGGQDLGNTIYF. CDR3 nucleotide sequence: TGTGCCAGCAGGGGCGGACAGGACCTTGGAAACACCATATATTTT.

The CDR3 DNA reads TGTGCCAGCAGCTTTTACCGGGGTGGCAATCAGCCCCAGCATTTT. This encodes CASSFYRGGNQPQHF. This rearrangement joins TRBV5-6 to TRBJ1-5; D uncertain. This CDR3 has 15 amino acids. V was clipped by 2 bases and J by 2 bases, with 11 bases between them. In germline, CDR1 is SGHDT, CDR2 YYEEEE.

The J gene is TRBJ2-1, the V gene TRBV7-9; the match to TRBD1 covers 11 bases. Trimming took 5 bases from V and 10 from J; bases not matched to a gene: 10. The germline CDR1 and CDR2 sequences are SEHNR and FQNEAQ (reference sequence). The CDR3 length is 15 residues. CDR3 bases: TGTGCCAGCAGCCGGGGAGGACAGGGGGCGGGCGAGCAGTTCTTC. It translates to CASSRGGQGAGEQFF.

This sequence joins TRBV5-8 and TRBJ1-3; tentatively, D is TRBD1 (6 bases). Deletions cut 0 bases from V and 6 bases from J, with 13 bases between. Germline CDR1 and CDR2: SGHTS and YDEGEE. The CDR3 sequence is 15 residues long. In DNA, the CDR3 is TGTGCCAGCAGCTTGGGGACCGGACAGCCAAACACCATATATTTT. Amino acid sequence: CASSLGTGQPNTIYF.

The chain uses TRBV6-1 and TRBJ1-2; TRBD1 is a possible D gene (5 bases). This CDR3 region has 16 residues. The germline V and J ends were trimmed by 0 bases and 4 bases, with 15 bases remaining between them. Germline-derived CDR1 and CDR2 are MNHNS and SASEGT. The CDR3: CASSEAGMWGIYGYTF. The DNA of the CDR3 is TGTGCCAGCAGTGAAGCTGGTATGTGGGGGATCTATGGCTACACCTTC.

The chain employs TRBV30 and TRBJ2-1; tentatively, D is TRBD2 (6 bases). This CDR3 has 15 residues. Between the trimmed V and J ends, which lost 0 bases and 4 bases, there was a span of 13 bases. Germline V gives CDR1 GTSNPN, CDR2 SVGIG (reference sequence). The CDR3: CAWSVLAGFYNEQFF. The DNA for the CDR3 is TGTGCCTGGAGTGTACTAGCCGGTTTTTACAATGAGCAGTTCTTC.

The gene calls are TRBV29-1 and TRBJ1-1; no clear D. This CDR3 is built from 13 residues. From germline, CDR1 is SQVTM and CDR2 ANQGSEA. Deletions cut 2 bases from V and 1 base from J, with 8 bases between. The CDR3 sequence: CSVEISQNTEAFF. The CDR3 DNA follows: TGCAGCGTTGAAATATCCCAGAACACTGAAGCTTTCTTT.

The rearrangement joins TRBV7-2 to TRBJ2-1; the D gene could be TRBD1 or TRBD2 (5 bases each). Trimming shortened V by 11 bases and J by 0 bases, and 17 bases separated the two germline ends. CDR3 length: 15 amino acids. Germline V gives CDR1 SGHTA, CDR2 FQGNSA. DNA of the CDR3: TGTGCCTCGGTGTCGGGGCCAACCTCCTACAATGAGCAGTTCTTC. This translates into CASVSGPTSYNEQFF.

The chain has TRBV30 and TRBJ1-6; D gene uncertain. From germline, CDR1 is GTSNPN and CDR2 SVGIG (reference sequence). This CDR3 has 13 amino acids. V gave up 5 bases and J gave up 9 bases, with 14 bases separating them. The CDR3 nucleotides read TGTGCCTGGGGACGATCATCGATTTCACCCCTCCACTTT. Its protein is CAWGRSSISPLHF. Using reference TRBV30 and TRBJ1-6 for the parts outside the CDR3, the full variable domain is SQTIHQWPATLVQPVGSPLSLECTVEGTSNPNLYWYRQAAGRGLQLLFYSVGIGQISSEVPQNLSASRPQDRQFILSSKKLLLSDSGFYLCAWGRSSISPLHFGNGTRLTVT.